A single T cell receptor beta chain is shown here with its context. Its specificity is not known. Clones were read by immunoSEQ multiplex PCR, and TCRdb kept only the in-frame ones, dropping some. Seen here are about 64,000 clones, 80% to 90% observed once, and the top ten hold around 2.1%. This entry belongs to a study of OX40 agonist ivuxolimab in advanced cancers. Study-wide findings and caveats: Clonal expansion was seen in CD4+ and CD8+ blood T cells by week 6 at 0.1 to 3.0 mg/kg.

The CDR3 is made up of 13 amino acids. Trimming stripped 8 bases from V and 0 bases from J, with 10 bases between. In germline, CDR1 is MNHNY, CDR2 SVGAGI (reference sequence). The chain links TRBV6-6 to TRBJ1-1, with a tentative D call TRBD1 (5 bases). The material sequenced was CD4+ or CD8+ T cells sorted from blood, taken in a trial of the OX40 agonist ivuxolimab. The receptor was isolated from an adult with an advanced solid tumor such as melanoma, head and neck, liver or kidney cancer. CDR3 in DNA: TGTGCCAGCTTCAGGGAGCTGAACACTGAAGCTTTCTTT. It specifies CASFRELNTEAFF.